A selection of T cell receptor beta chains follows, all from one sample in a study of T cell changes during pregnancy in multiple sclerosis. The data were produced by immunoSEQ multiplex PCR, yet TCRdb's version contains in-frame clones alone and is incomplete. The data contain under 80,000 clones, roughly 86% of them singletons. Material: peripheral blood, obtained in the first trimester of pregnancy. The receptors here all came from a female donor with multiple sclerosis, enrolled in a pregnancy study. The CDR3 runs from the conserved cysteine through the conserved F or W. A D gene is named only where the DNA matches it firmly. Size values are once, few and many counts, or a class for expanded clones, and some rows have none.

d_call: NA
clone_size: NA
j_call: TRBJ1-1
v_call: TRBV6-5
cdr3_aa: CASSRTGRTEAFF
cdr3_nt: TGTGCCAGCAGTCGGACTGGAAGGACTGAAGCTTTCTTT

d_call: TRBD2
clone_size: NA
j_call: TRBJ2-7
v_call: TRBV27
cdr3_aa: CASSPAGYGYEQYF
cdr3_nt: TGTGCCAGCAGTCCAGCGGGATACGGCTACGAGCAGTACTTC

d_call: NA
clone_size: NA
j_call: TRBJ1-2
v_call: TRBV18
cdr3_aa: CASSPNDKRVYGYTF
cdr3_nt: TGTGCCAGCTCACCTAACGATAAGAGGGTATATGGCTACACCTTC

d_call: NA
clone_size: once
j_call: TRBJ2-3
v_call: TRBV27
cdr3_aa: CASSYLTRDRTQYF
cdr3_nt: TGTGCCAGCAGTTATCTTACGCGGGACCGTACGCAGTATTTT

d_call: TRBD1
clone_size: NA
j_call: TRBJ2-4
v_call: TRBV7-9
cdr3_aa: CASSPNRGKNIQYF
cdr3_nt: TGTGCCAGCAGCCCCAACAGGGGGAAAAACATTCAGTACTTC

d_call: TRBD1
clone_size: few
j_call: TRBJ1-1
v_call: TRBV5-1
cdr3_aa: CASSLDTGGRTEAFF
cdr3_nt: TGCGCCAGCAGCTTGGATACAGGGGGTCGGACTGAAGCTTTCTTT

d_call: NA
clone_size: NA
j_call: TRBJ2-1
v_call: TRBV7-3
cdr3_aa: CASSRGSYNEQFF
cdr3_nt: TGTGCCAGCAGCCGGGGCTCCTACAATGAGCAGTTCTTC

d_call: TRBD1
clone_size: few
j_call: TRBJ1-1
v_call: TRBV29-1
cdr3_aa: CNARQGAEAFF
cdr3_nt: TGCAACGCGAGACAGGGGGCTGAAGCTTTCTTT

d_call: TRBD2
clone_size: NA
j_call: TRBJ2-3
v_call: TRBV5-1
cdr3_aa: CASSLALAELTDTQYF
cdr3_nt: TGCGCCAGCAGCTTGGCTCTAGCGGAATTGACAGATACGCAGTATTTT

d_call: TRBD1
clone_size: once
j_call: TRBJ2-7
v_call: TRBV5-1
cdr3_aa: CASRAGTGNYEQYF
cdr3_nt: TGCGCCAGCAGGGCCGGGACAGGAAACTACGAGCAGTACTTC

d_call: NA
clone_size: NA
j_call: TRBJ1-2
v_call: TRBV30
cdr3_aa: CAWSATGYGYTF
cdr3_nt: TGTGCCTGGAGTGCGACAGGCTATGGCTACACCTTC

d_call: TRBD1
clone_size: once
j_call: TRBJ1-2
v_call: TRBV4-3
cdr3_aa: CASSQDVGQEGYGYTF
cdr3_nt: TGCGCCAGCAGCCAAGATGTGGGACAGGAAGGTTATGGCTACACCTTC

d_call: NA
clone_size: NA
j_call: TRBJ1-2
v_call: TRBV13
cdr3_aa: CASSLECGLLYGYTF
cdr3_nt: TGTGCCAGCAGCTTAGAATGCGGCCTATTATATGGCTACACCTTC

d_call: TRBD2
clone_size: NA
j_call: TRBJ2-1
v_call: TRBV27
cdr3_aa: CASSPLSGSQNEQFF
cdr3_nt: TGTGCCAGCAGCCCCCTTAGCGGGAGTCAGAATGAGCAGTTCTTC

d_call: NA
clone_size: NA
j_call: TRBJ2-2
v_call: TRBV9
cdr3_aa: CASSVTRAELFF
cdr3_nt: TGTGCCAGCAGCGTAACCAGGGCAGAGCTGTTTTTT

d_call: NA
clone_size: NA
j_call: TRBJ1-3
v_call: TRBV30
cdr3_aa: CAWVGTFSGNTIYF
cdr3_nt: TGTGCCTGGGTTGGGACTTTCTCTGGAAACACCATATATTTT

d_call: NA
clone_size: once
j_call: TRBJ1-2
v_call: TRBV7-6
cdr3_aa: CASSLGQGGQGVAYTF
cdr3_nt: TGTGCCAGCAGCTTAGGTCAGGGAGGGCAGGGCGTCGCCTACACCTTC

d_call: TRBD1
clone_size: NA
j_call: TRBJ2-1
v_call: TRBV30
cdr3_aa: CAWSAGQGVNEQFF
cdr3_nt: TGTGCCTGGAGTGCAGGACAGGGGGTCAATGAGCAGTTCTTC

d_call: NA
clone_size: NA
j_call: TRBJ2-7
v_call: TRBV11-2
cdr3_aa: CASSLVQGTYEQYF
cdr3_nt: TGTGCCAGCAGCTTAGTTCAGGGTACCTACGAGCAGTACTTC

d_call: NA
clone_size: NA
j_call: TRBJ2-7
v_call: TRBV6-1
cdr3_aa: CASSEEAGVSYEQYF
cdr3_nt: TGTGCCAGCAGTGAAGAGGCAGGGGTTTCCTACGAGCAGTACTTC

d_call: TRBD2
clone_size: once
j_call: TRBJ2-1
v_call: TRBV19
cdr3_aa: CASSIDPGGPTYNEQFF
cdr3_nt: TGTGCCAGTAGTATTGACCCGGGAGGGCCGACGTACAATGAGCAGTTCTTC

d_call: NA
clone_size: NA
j_call: TRBJ1-4
v_call: TRBV7-9
cdr3_aa: CASSLALAGDGKKLFF
cdr3_nt: TGTGCCAGCAGCTTAGCGTTGGCAGGGGATGGGAAAAAACTGTTTTTT

d_call: TRBD2
clone_size: NA
j_call: TRBJ2-1
v_call: TRBV29-1
cdr3_aa: CSALLAGGYNEQFF
cdr3_nt: TGCAGCGCCCTCCTAGCGGGAGGGTACAATGAGCAGTTCTTC

d_call: TRBD1
clone_size: NA
j_call: TRBJ2-7
v_call: TRBV2
cdr3_aa: CASSVIGGLGEQYF
cdr3_nt: TGTGCCAGCAGTGTTATAGGGGGCTTGGGTGAGCAGTACTTC

d_call: TRBD1
clone_size: NA
j_call: TRBJ2-2
v_call: TRBV15
cdr3_aa: CATSSRGQGTGELFF
cdr3_nt: TGTGCCACCAGCAGCAGGGGGCAGGGCACCGGGGAGCTGTTTTTT

d_call: NA
clone_size: NA
j_call: TRBJ1-5
v_call: TRBV10-2
cdr3_aa: CASSESLSGASNQPQHF
cdr3_nt: TGCGCCAGCAGTGAGTCGTTGTCAGGGGCGAGTAATCAGCCCCAGCATTTT

d_call: NA
clone_size: NA
j_call: TRBJ1-1
v_call: TRBV5-1
cdr3_aa: CASSPGGTSVAFF
cdr3_nt: TGCGCCAGCAGCCCGGGGGGGACCTCGGTCGCTTTCTTT

d_call: TRBD1
clone_size: NA
j_call: TRBJ2-7
v_call: TRBV5-1
cdr3_aa: CASSWGQGSYEQYF
cdr3_nt: TGCGCCAGCAGCTGGGGACAGGGTAGTTACGAGCAGTACTTC

d_call: NA
clone_size: NA
j_call: TRBJ1-5
v_call: TRBV27
cdr3_aa: CASSAGHFLLGIQPQHF
cdr3_nt: TGTGCCAGCAGTGCAGGACACTTTCTTCTAGGGATTCAGCCCCAGCATTTT

d_call: NA
clone_size: NA
j_call: TRBJ2-2
v_call: TRBV6-4
cdr3_aa: CASSETEAGELFF
cdr3_nt: TGTGCCAGCAGTGAGACGGAGGCCGGGGAGCTGTTTTTT

d_call: NA
clone_size: once
j_call: TRBJ2-1
v_call: TRBV11-2
cdr3_aa: CASSLVPGSYNEQFF
cdr3_nt: TGTGCCAGCAGCTTAGTGCCGGGTTCTTACAATGAGCAGTTCTTC

d_call: NA
clone_size: NA
j_call: TRBJ2-7
v_call: TRBV27
cdr3_aa: CASSFGYEQYF
cdr3_nt: TGTGCCAGCAGTTTCGGCTACGAGCAGTACTTC

d_call: NA
clone_size: NA
j_call: TRBJ1-2
v_call: TRBV9
cdr3_aa: CASSVGGRSRVKGYTF
cdr3_nt: TGTGCCAGCAGCGTAGGAGGCCGGTCCAGGGTTAAAGGCTACACCTTC

d_call: NA
clone_size: NA
j_call: TRBJ1-1
v_call: TRBV10-3
cdr3_aa: CAISPGEAEAFF
cdr3_nt: TGTGCCATCAGCCCCGGGGAAGCTGAAGCTTTCTTT

d_call: NA
clone_size: NA
j_call: TRBJ2-7
v_call: TRBV11-2
cdr3_aa: CASSLELGPYEQYF
cdr3_nt: TGTGCCAGCAGCTTAGAACTCGGTCCCTACGAGCAGTACTTC

d_call: TRBD2
clone_size: NA
j_call: TRBJ2-1
v_call: TRBV27
cdr3_aa: CASSLTSGSYNEQFF
cdr3_nt: TGTGCCAGCAGTCTCACTAGCGGGAGCTACAATGAGCAGTTCTTC

d_call: NA
clone_size: NA
j_call: TRBJ1-4
v_call: TRBV29-1
cdr3_aa: CSAGPSGTNEKLFF
cdr3_nt: TGCAGCGCAGGGCCCTCCGGAACTAATGAAAAACTGTTTTTT

d_call: NA
clone_size: NA
j_call: TRBJ2-4
v_call: TRBV13
cdr3_aa: CASSPRSGPHIQYF
cdr3_nt: TGTGCCAGCAGCCCTCGGTCAGGGCCACACATTCAGTACTTC

d_call: NA
clone_size: NA
j_call: TRBJ1-3
v_call: TRBV28
cdr3_aa: CASSIPGGLSNTIYF
cdr3_nt: TGTGCCAGCAGTATACCGGGGGGCTTGAGTAACACCATATATTTT

d_call: TRBD2
clone_size: NA
j_call: TRBJ2-1
v_call: TRBV6-5
cdr3_aa: CASSLLANSYNEQFF
cdr3_nt: TGTGCCAGCAGCCTACTAGCGAACTCCTACAATGAGCAGTTCTTC

d_call: TRBD1
clone_size: NA
j_call: TRBJ1-1
v_call: TRBV10-1
cdr3_aa: CASTGQGANEAFF
cdr3_nt: TGCGCCAGCACGGGACAGGGGGCAAATGAAGCTTTCTTT

d_call: TRBD2
clone_size: once
j_call: TRBJ2-2
v_call: TRBV10-3
cdr3_aa: CASSGTSVSTGELFF
cdr3_nt: TGTGCCAGCTCCGGGACTAGCGTTTCAACCGGGGAGCTGTTTTTT

d_call: NA
clone_size: NA
j_call: TRBJ2-2
v_call: TRBV29-1
cdr3_aa: CSVIEATGELFF
cdr3_nt: TGCAGCGTTATAGAGGCCACCGGGGAGCTGTTTTTT

d_call: NA
clone_size: NA
j_call: TRBJ2-7
v_call: TRBV2
cdr3_aa: CASSKRNEQYF
cdr3_nt: TGTGCCAGCAGTAAGCGAAACGAGCAGTACTTC

d_call: NA
clone_size: once
j_call: TRBJ2-2
v_call: TRBV6-4
cdr3_aa: CASSGGLAGELFF
cdr3_nt: TGTGCCAGCAGTGGAGGGCTCGCCGGGGAGCTGTTTTTT

d_call: NA
clone_size: NA
j_call: TRBJ2-7
v_call: TRBV30
cdr3_aa: CAWSGSYEQYF
cdr3_nt: TGTGCCTGGAGTGGGAGCTACGAGCAGTACTTC

d_call: TRBD2
clone_size: NA
j_call: TRBJ2-1
v_call: TRBV19
cdr3_aa: CASSGSGRSDEQFF
cdr3_nt: TGTGCCAGTAGTGGTAGCGGGAGGAGCGATGAGCAGTTCTTC

d_call: TRBD1
clone_size: NA
j_call: TRBJ2-7
v_call: TRBV4-1
cdr3_aa: CASSQEQGSYEQYF
cdr3_nt: TGCGCCAGCAGCCAAGAACAGGGGTCCTACGAGCAGTACTTC

d_call: NA
clone_size: NA
j_call: TRBJ2-3
v_call: TRBV27
cdr3_aa: CASTTGRKDTQYF
cdr3_nt: TGTGCCAGCACGACAGGACGTAAAGATACGCAGTATTTT

d_call: TRBD2
clone_size: few
j_call: TRBJ2-3
v_call: TRBV6-6
cdr3_aa: CASSYGLAGSTDTQYF
cdr3_nt: TGTGCCAGCAGTTACGGACTAGCGGGCAGCACAGATACGCAGTATTTT

d_call: TRBD1
clone_size: few
j_call: TRBJ1-1
v_call: TRBV11-1
cdr3_aa: CASSSLATGGGEAFF
cdr3_nt: TGTGCCAGCAGCTCCCTCGCAACAGGGGGCGGTGAAGCTTTCTTT

d_call: TRBD2
clone_size: NA
j_call: TRBJ2-5
v_call: TRBV4-3
cdr3_aa: CASSQERASGIHQETQYF
cdr3_nt: TGCGCCAGCAGCCAAGAGAGGGCTAGCGGGATTCACCAAGAGACCCAGTACTTC